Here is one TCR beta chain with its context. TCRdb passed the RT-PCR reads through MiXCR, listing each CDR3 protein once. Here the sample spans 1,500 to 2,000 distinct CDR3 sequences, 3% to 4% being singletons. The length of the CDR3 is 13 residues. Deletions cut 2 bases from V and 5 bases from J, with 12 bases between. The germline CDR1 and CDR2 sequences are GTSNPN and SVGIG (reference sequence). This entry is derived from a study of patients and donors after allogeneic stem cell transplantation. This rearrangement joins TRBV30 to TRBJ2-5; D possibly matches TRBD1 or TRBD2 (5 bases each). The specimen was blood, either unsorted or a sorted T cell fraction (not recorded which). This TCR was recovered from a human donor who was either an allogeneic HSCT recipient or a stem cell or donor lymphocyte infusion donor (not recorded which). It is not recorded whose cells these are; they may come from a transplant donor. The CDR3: CAWSRGTDETQYF. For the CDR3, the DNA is TGTGCCTGGAGTAGAGGGACCGACGAGACCCAGTACTTC.